This entry describes one T cell receptor (beta chain). These data come from a study of blood T cell repertoires in COVID-19. Assay used: immunoSEQ multiplex PCR; TCRdb lists only in-frame clones, some missing. The repertoire holds 180,000 or so clones, with 88% as singletons. This CDR3 is 14 amino acids long. CDR1 and CDR2 (germline): SGHDT, YYEEEE. V was trimmed by 6 bases and J by 7 bases, leaving 17 bases between them. The chain uses TRBV5-6 and TRBJ2-1; D possibly corresponds to TRBD1 (6 bases). The receptor's source is a man aged 18 to 35 with active or convalescent COVID-19. Sequenced material: peripheral blood. DNA for the CDR3: TGTGCCAGCAACCAAGGGGGTACTAGGAATGAGCAGTTCTTC. This translates into CASNQGGTRNEQFF.